This entry features one T cell receptor (beta chain) sequence. Antigen: not known. This record belongs to a study of graft-versus-host responses after intestinal transplantation. Per germline, CDR1 SNHLY and CDR2 FYNNEI. The trim removed 3 bases at V and 2 bases at J, leaving 10 bases unmatched. The CDR3 sequence is 18 residues long. Here immunoSEQ multiplex PCR was the method, and the copy in TCRdb shows in-frame clones only, minus some. The sample has tens of thousands of clones, roughly nine tenths seen once; the top ten hold 0.5%. The specimen comprised unstimulated CD8+ T cells sorted from spleen or lymph node cells, sampled before intestinal transplant. J is TRBJ2-1 and V is TRBV2; the match to TRBD2 covers 10 bases. The TCR originated in a human donor who received an intestinal transplant. The DNA of the CDR3 is TGTGCCAGCAGTGAGGATGAACTAGCGGGGCCAGCCTACAATGAGCAGTTCTTC. Its protein is CASSEDELAGPAYNEQFF.